This T cell receptor beta chain was identified in a study of cytomegalovirus exposure and HLA in healthy donors. This clone was observed once. What it binds is not known. One end of the junction is discordant with germline, which a read error may explain. Broader study findings: Follow-up analysis seemed to connect common viral pathogens with several of the most significant clusters identified.

The germline gives CDR1 SEHNR, CDR2 FQNEAQ (reference sequence). This CDR3 has 14 amino acids. Researchers ran the PCR with 60 Vbeta and 13 Jbeta primers. Profiling relied on immunoSEQ multiplex PCR, and the TCRdb table lists in-frame clones only, not all of them. Of approximately 120,000 clones in the sample, almost 75% are singletons; the top ten hold around 8.1%. V gene TRBV7-9 combines with J gene TRBJ1-4, with D hard to call. The receptor's source is a man aged 35-49 years in good health and CMV-seronegative. The sequenced material came from PBMCs. Written as DNA, the CDR3 is TGTTCCAGCAGCTTAGTCCGGAGGGATGAAAAACTGTTTTTT. This codes for CSSSLVRRDEKLFF.